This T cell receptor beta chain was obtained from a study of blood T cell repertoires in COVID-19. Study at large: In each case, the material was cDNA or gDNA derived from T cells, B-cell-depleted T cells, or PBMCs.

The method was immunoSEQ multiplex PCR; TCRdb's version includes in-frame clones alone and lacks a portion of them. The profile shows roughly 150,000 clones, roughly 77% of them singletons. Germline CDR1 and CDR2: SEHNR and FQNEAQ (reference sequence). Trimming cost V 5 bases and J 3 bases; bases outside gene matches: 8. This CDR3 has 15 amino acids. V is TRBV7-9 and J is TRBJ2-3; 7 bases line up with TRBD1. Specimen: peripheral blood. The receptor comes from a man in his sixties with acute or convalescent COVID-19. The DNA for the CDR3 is TGTGCCAGCAGCACCACTTTACAGGGGACAGATACGCAGTATTTT. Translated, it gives CASSTTLQGTDTQYF. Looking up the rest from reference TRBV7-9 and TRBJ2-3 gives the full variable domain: DTGVSQNPRHKITKRGQNVTFRCDPISEHNRLYWYRQTLGQGPEFLTYFQNEAQLEKSRLLSDRFSAERPKGSFSTLEIQRTEQGDSAMYLCASSTTLQGTDTQYFGPGTRLTVL.